These T cell receptor beta chains were read from a single sample in a study of shared clonotypes between healthy human individuals. The assay was immunoSEQ multiplex PCR, and TCRdb's table has in-frame clones only and misses some. This sample carries 2 million to 3 million clones, 93% of them seen once, and the ten largest clones take about 0.34%. The sequencing input was naive CD4+ T cells from PBMCs. These receptors were taken from a man aged 18 to 30 in good health. Some clones in this sample may be carry-over from other donors' samples. CDR3s include the opening cysteine and the closing phenylalanine or tryptophan. D genes are given only for firm matches. Only some rows state a clone size, as once, few, many or a class for expanded clones.

v_call	clone_size	j_call	d_call	cdr3_aa	cdr3_nt
TRBV11-3	once	TRBJ2-3	-	CASSLGRLTDTQYF	TGTGCCAGCAGCTTAGGGCGGTTGACAGATACGCAGTATTTT
TRBV30	-	TRBJ1-1	-	CAWSEQENTEAFF	TGTGCCTGGAGTGAACAGGAAAACACTGAAGCTTTCTTT
TRBV28	-	TRBJ1-1	-	CASSPYKGSNEAFF	TGTGCCAGCAGCCCGTATAAAGGGTCTAATGAAGCTTTCTTT
TRBV28	-	TRBJ1-2	-	CASTNYRWDGYTF	TGTGCCAGCACCAACTACCGATGGGATGGCTACACCTTC
TRBV15	-	TRBJ2-1	-	CATSRDLSGRDTDEQFF	TGTGCCACCAGCAGAGATTTGTCGGGGCGGGATACCGATGAGCAGTTCTTC
TRBV5-6	-	TRBJ2-5	TRBD2	CASRSSGRAQETQYF	TGTGCCAGCAGGTCTAGCGGGAGGGCTCAAGAGACCCAGTACTTC
TRBV18	-	TRBJ2-7	TRBD2	CASSSISLAGGVGEQYF	TGTGCCAGCTCATCCATTTCCCTAGCGGGAGGTGTGGGCGAGCAGTACTTC
TRBV5-1	-	TRBJ2-1	-	CASSLTAPPYNEQFF	TGCGCCAGCAGCTTGACCGCGCCTCCCTACAATGAGCAGTTCTTC
TRBV10-3	-	TRBJ2-5	TRBD2	CAISESTSSETQYF	TGTGCCATCAGTGAGTCGACTAGCAGTGAGACCCAGTACTTC
TRBV6-5	-	TRBJ1-1	-	CASSYMADTEAFF	TGTGCCAGCAGTTACATGGCAGACACTGAAGCTTTCTTT
TRBV11-1	once	TRBJ2-1	-	CASSLRGKTHNEQFF	TGTGCCAGCAGTTTGCGGGGAAAAACCCACAATGAGCAGTTCTTC
TRBV5-3	-	TRBJ1-2	-	CARSDEGDSSYGYTF	TGTGCCAGAAGCGATGAGGGGGACTCCTCCTATGGCTACACCTTC
TRBV28	-	TRBJ1-2	-	CASSPVAAIYGYTF	TGTGCCAGCAGTCCCGTGGCAGCCATCTATGGCTACACCTTC
TRBV5-1	-	TRBJ2-1	-	CASSLQHPPYNEQFF	TGCGCCAGCAGCTTGCAGCATCCTCCTTACAATGAGCAGTTCTTC
TRBV19	-	TRBJ2-1	-	CASSGFSSSYNEQFF	TGTGCCAGTAGCGGCTTCTCCTCCTCCTACAATGAGCAGTTCTTC